One sample yielded the 22 T cell receptor beta chains listed below, sequenced in a study of cytomegalovirus exposure and HLA in healthy donors. PCR used 60 Vbeta primers and 13 Jbeta primers. The protocol was immunoSEQ multiplex PCR, while the TCRdb copy is restricted to in-frame clones and leaves out a portion. Of 150,000 or so clones listed, approximately 84% are singletons. Sequencing was done on a sample of PBMCs. These receptors were collected from a male donor in good health and CMV-seropositive.

The CDR3 sequence is CASSLGDREGQGETQYF. The CDR3 DNA follows: TGTGCCAGCAGCTTAGGGGATCGGGAGGGCCAGGGAGAGACCCAGTACTTC. The rearrangement uses TRBV11-2 and TRBJ2-5, with 8 bases identical to TRBD2. CDR3 size: 17 residues. The V segment lost 1 base and the J segment 4 bases; nucleotides outside the gene matches: 11. The V gene's germline CDR1 is SGHAT and CDR2 FQNNGV. The full variable domain, completed using reference TRBV11-2 and TRBJ2-5, is EAGVAQSPRYKIIEKRQSVAFWCNPISGHATLYWYQQILGQGPKLLIQFQNNGVVDDSQLPKDRFSAERLKGVDSTLKIQPAKLEDSAVYLCASSLGDREGQGETQYFGPGTRLLVL.

This chain joins TRBV10-2 and TRBJ2-2, with TRBD2 matching 8 bases. The V segment lost 3 bases and the J segment 1 base; nucleotides outside the gene matches: 1. Germline CDR1 is WSHSY and CDR2 is SAAADI. The CDR3 totals 15 residues. CDR3 coding DNA: TGCGCCAGCAGTGATAGCGGGGAGAACACCGGGGAGCTGTTTTTT. It codes for CASSDSGENTGELFF.

The rearrangement uses TRBV13 and TRBJ1-2; 8 nucleotides match TRBD1. In germline, CDR1 is PRHDT, CDR2 FYEKMQ (reference sequence). The V gene end was trimmed by 5 bases and the J gene end by 0 bases; junction bases not matched to a gene: 5. The CDR3 spans 15 residues. CDR3 nucleotides: TGTGCCAGCAGCCAAGGACAGGGAGCTAACTATGGCTACACCTTC. This encodes CASSQGQGANYGYTF.

Note on this clone: This sample also contains other DNA sequences that code for the same CDR3. The CDR3 nucleotides read TGCGCCAGCAGCTTAGACTTATCCTACGAGCAGTACTTC. Translation: CASSLDLSYEQYF. The chain couples TRBV5-1 to TRBJ2-7; D ambiguous. CDR3 length: 13 amino acids. In germline, CDR1 is SGHRS, CDR2 YFSETQ. Trimming stripped 2 bases from V and 1 base from J, with 7 bases between.

The chain combines TRBV7-2 with TRBJ2-7, with 8 bases fitting TRBD1. After removal of 2 bases from V and 7 bases from J, the junction contained 10 bases not matched to a gene. Per germline, CDR1 SGHTA and CDR2 FQGNSA. The CDR3 spans 15 residues. The CDR3 coding sequence is TGTGCCAGCAGCTTATCCCCCGACAGGGGTCGAGAGCAGTACTTC. Its protein is CASSLSPDRGREQYF.

This sequence joins TRBV18 and TRBJ2-1; a weak D match, TRBD2 (5 bases). Trimming cost V 2 bases and J 8 bases, with 10 bases left between them. Germline V gene data show CDR1 as KGHSH and CDR2 as LQKENI. The CDR3 is 13 residues long. CDR3 nucleotide sequence: TGTGCCAGCTCACCAGGTCGGGATGATGAGCAGTTCTTC. This translates into CASSPGRDDEQFF.

This clone was seen just once. This rearrangement joins TRBV27 to TRBJ2-2; tentative D call: TRBD1 (5 bases). This CDR3 has 15 residues. The germline gives CDR1 MNHEY, CDR2 SMNVEV (reference sequence). V lost 3 bases, J lost 1 base, and 9 bases lay in between. This CDR3 is CASSFWQGNTGELFF. CDR3 coding DNA: TGTGCCAGCAGTTTTTGGCAGGGGAACACCGGGGAGCTGTTTTTT.

A word on this clone: A read error may produce the germline difference seen at one junction end. The chain links TRBV7-9 to TRBJ2-1, with D perhaps matching TRBD2 (6 bases). The CDR3 has 16 amino acids. Germline assignment: CDR1 SEHNR and CDR2 FQNEAQ (reference sequence). The CDR3 DNA sequence: TGTTCCAGCAGCTTAGGTCTCGGGAGCTCCTACAATGAGCAGTTCTTC. Its protein product is CSSSLGLGSSYNEQFF.

This chain joins TRBV27 and TRBJ2-2; TRBD1 matches at 10 bases. The germline V gene encodes CDR1 MNHEY and CDR2 SMNVEV (reference sequence). Germline trimming cut 4 bases from V and 5 bases from J; bases unmatched to any gene: 1. CDR3 size: 14 residues. The CDR3 spells CASSWTGGTGELFF. The CDR3 region has the DNA TGTGCCAGCAGTTGGACAGGGGGGACCGGGGAGCTGTTTTTT.

In this sample, this clone turned up a few times. The chain recombines TRBV27 with TRBJ2-7, with D uncertain. V dropped 10 bases and J dropped 9 bases, with 7 bases sitting between them. Germline V gene lookup returns CDR1 MNHEY and CDR2 SMNVEV (reference sequence). The CDR3 runs 8 residues. CDR3 bases: TGTGCCACCCCTTGGCAGTACTTC. It translates to CATPWQYF.

This clone came up once. The chain has TRBV4-1 and TRBJ1-1; TRBD1 might be the D (6 bases). CDR1 is MGHRA, CDR2 YSYEKL, per germline. The CDR3 runs to 18 residues. Trimming took 2 bases from V and 3 from J, leaving 22 bases between them. The CDR3 sequence is CASSQRHLGAGEDTEAFF. The CDR3 region has the DNA TGCGCCAGCAGCCAACGCCACCTGGGGGCAGGGGAAGACACTGAAGCTTTCTTT.

This clone was counted a single time. The chain is built from TRBV6-4 and TRBJ2-2, with a possible D match to TRBD1 (6 bases). In germline, CDR1 is MRHNA, CDR2 SNTAGT. CDR3 size: 13 residues. Trimming removed 4 bases at V and 5 bases at J, with 8 bases between. CDR3 bases: TGTGCCAGCAGTGCAGGGGAAACCGGGGAGCTGTTTTTT. The encoded protein is CASSAGETGELFF.

The rearrangement links TRBV19 to TRBJ1-5; a weak D match, TRBD1 (5 bases). Germline assignment: CDR1 LNHDA and CDR2 SQIVND (reference sequence). V lost 5 bases to trimming and J lost 5 bases, with 13 bases between them. This CDR3 spans 14 amino acids. This CDR3 reads CASSAGLGYQPQHF. CDR3 bases: TGTGCCAGTAGTGCAGGGTTGGGATATCAGCCCCAGCATTTT. The entire variable domain, with the rest obtained from reference TRBV19 and TRBJ1-5, is as follows: DGGITQSPKYLFRKEGQNVTLSCEQNLNHDAMYWYRQDPGQGLRLIYYSQIVNDFQKGDIAEGYSVSREKKESFPLTVTSAQKNPTAFYLCASSAGLGYQPQHFGDGTRLSIL.

The genes are TRBV7-6 and TRBJ1-1, with D possibly matching TRBD1 (5 bases). The V gene lost 5 bases and the J gene lost 4 bases, with 14 bases spanning the gap. CDR1 is SGHVS and CDR2 is FNYEAQ in the germline V gene. This CDR3 has 14 amino acids. The CDR3 protein is CASSPGGGGTEAFF. In DNA form, the CDR3 reads TGTGCCAGCAGCCCCGGGGGTGGGGGCACTGAAGCTTTCTTT.

The chain is built from TRBV11-2 and TRBJ2-1, with a tentative D call TRBD1 (6 bases). Germline CDR1 SGHAT, CDR2 FQNNGV. This CDR3 comprises 16 residues. Trimming left V 1 base short and J 3 bases short, with 13 bases between. DNA for the CDR3: TGTGCCAGCAGCTTAGGTGCGACAGGAATCTACAATGAGCAGTTCTTC. Translating it yields CASSLGATGIYNEQFF.

J is TRBJ2-5 and V is TRBV11-3, with 9 positions matching TRBD2. After removal of 5 bases from V and 5 bases from J, the junction contained 18 bases not matched to a gene. From germline, CDR1 is SGHNT and CDR2 YENEEA. This CDR3 is built from 18 residues. CDR3 in amino acids: CASSPLSAGGWNKETQYF. In nucleotides, the CDR3 is TGTGCCAGCAGCCCCCTCTCGGCGGGAGGGTGGAATAAGGAGACCCAGTACTTC.

This chain's CDR3 is CARSSSGSAGELFF. The CDR3 nucleotides read TGTGCCAGAAGCTCCAGCGGGAGTGCCGGGGAGCTGTTTTTT. The V and J genes are TRBV5-3 and TRBJ2-2, with 8 bases aligning to TRBD2. TRBV5-3 is an ORF, with its function uncertain. The CDR3 contains 14 residues. The V and J ends lost 3 bases and 6 bases, in that order; junction bases with no gene match: 4.

The V gene is TRBV5-5, the J gene TRBJ2-7; D is perhaps TRBD1 (5 bases). V was pared by 1 base and J by 0 bases, with 11 bases between. The CDR3 loop spans 15 amino acids. The germline V gene has CDR1 SGHKS and CDR2 YYEKEE (reference sequence). CDR3 sequence: CASSLKTAYSYEQYF. In DNA, the CDR3 is TGTGCCAGCAGCTTGAAGACAGCCTACTCCTACGAGCAGTACTTC.

V gene TRBV11-2 combines with J gene TRBJ1-4; 7 bases align to TRBD1. The germline V gene has CDR1 SGHAT and CDR2 FQNNGV. With 4 bases clipped from V and 8 bases from J, the junction kept 7 bases outside the gene matches. There are 14 residues in the CDR3. CDR3 sequence (DNA): TGTGCCAGCAGCTCCAGGACAGGTTGGGAAAAACTGTTTTTT. As protein: CASSSRTGWEKLFF.

In this sample, this clone turned up once. This chain joins TRBV6-4 and TRBJ2-3, with 10 bases matching TRBD1. Germline V gene lookup returns CDR1 MRHNA and CDR2 SNTAGT. This CDR3 comprises 13 residues. V trimming: 0 bases; J trimming: 13 bases; junction bases outside the gene matches: 4. The CDR3 spells CASSDSADRGKYF. The CDR3 DNA reads as TGTGCCAGCAGTGACTCGGCGGACAGGGGGAAGTATTTT.

This clone was recorded only once. V and J are TRBV25-1 and TRBJ2-1, with D possibly TRBD2 on 6 matching bases. V shed 1 base and J shed 4 bases, with 11 bases lying between them. This CDR3 spans 15 amino acids. Germline V gives CDR1 MGHDK, CDR2 SYGVNS. CDR3 in DNA: TGTGCCAGCAGTGAATTGAGTAGCGGATACAATGAGCAGTTCTTC. Translated: CASSELSSGYNEQFF.

The V call is TRBV7-9, the J call TRBJ1-5; D not resolved. This CDR3 is built from 13 residues. Between the trimmed V and J ends, which lost 5 bases and 4 bases, there was a span of 9 bases. Germline V CDR1 and CDR2: SEHNR, FQNEAQ (reference sequence). Here the CDR3 reads CASSDTENQPQHF. For the CDR3, the DNA is TGTGCCAGCAGCGACACAGAGAATCAGCCCCAGCATTTT. The variable domain in full, completed from reference TRBV7-9 and TRBJ1-5, reads DTGVSQNPRHKITKRGQNVTFRCDPISEHNRLYWYRQTLGQGPEFLTYFQNEAQLEKSRLLSDRFSAERPKGSFSTLEIQRTEQGDSAMYLCASSDTENQPQHFGDGTRLSIL.